These 21 T cell receptor beta chains originate from one sample sequenced in a study of blood T cell repertoires in COVID-19. Using immunoSEQ multiplex PCR, the repertoire was profiled, and TCRdb retains in-frame clones only, with some absent. The sample lists 200,000 to 250,000 clones, approximately 90% occurring once. The specimen was peripheral blood. The receptor set was obtained from a woman aged 40 to 50 with acute or convalescent COVID-19.

V usage is TRBV21-1 and J usage is TRBJ2-5; TRBD1, as called in the table, went unchecked against the DNA. TRBV21-1 is recorded as a pseudogene. This CDR3 contains 21 residues. CDR3 protein: CASSKGGDRDWNVRAQETQYF. The CDR3 DNA reads TGTGCCAGCAGCAAGGGGGGGGACAGGGACTGGAACGTCCGTGCGCAAGAGACCCAGTACTTC.

The V call is TRBV2, the J call TRBJ1-1; 8 nucleotides agree with TRBD1. This CDR3 is 15 amino acids long. V dropped 5 bases and J dropped 1; count of bases not matched to a gene: 6. Germline V gene lookup returns CDR1 SNHLY and CDR2 FYNNEI. CDR3 in amino acids: CASSLSGTGNTEAFF. DNA for the CDR3: TGTGCCAGCAGTCTCTCCGGGACAGGGAACACTGAAGCTTTCTTT. Based on the CDR3 plus reference TRBV2 and TRBJ1-1, the full variable domain is EPEVTQTPSHQVTQMGQEVILRCVPISNHLYFYWYRQILGQKVEFLVSFYNNEISEKSEIFDDQFSVERPDGSNFTLKIRSTKLEDSAMYFCASSLSGTGNTEAFFGQGTRLTVV.

This chain joins TRBV30 and TRBJ1-5; 7 bases fit TRBD1. The trim removed 5 bases at V and 2 bases at J, leaving 6 bases unmatched. This CDR3 region has 14 residues. In germline, CDR1 is GTSNPN, CDR2 SVGIG (reference sequence). This chain's CDR3 is CAWGTGQGNQPQHF. The DNA for the CDR3 is TGTGCCTGGGGGACCGGACAGGGCAATCAGCCCCAGCATTTT.

The chain is built from TRBV18 and TRBJ1-1, with a possible D match to TRBD1 (5 bases). Germline CDR1 and CDR2: KGHSH and LQKENI. The CDR3 length is 16 residues. V was pared by 8 bases and J by 3 bases, with 22 bases between. CDR3 protein: CASASQAGNQDTEAFF. Here the CDR3 DNA reads TGTGCCAGCGCATCCCAGGCAGGGAATCAGGACACTGAAGCTTTCTTT.

The rearrangement uses TRBV19 and TRBJ2-7, with 7 bases identical to TRBD1. CDR1 is LNHDA, CDR2 SQIVND, per germline (reference sequence). V gave up 8 bases and J gave up 2 bases; unmatched junction bases: 12. This CDR3 has 15 amino acids. The CDR3 DNA reads TGTGCCAGTCCCCGGCGGGCAGGGGGAACCTACGAGCAGTACGTC. Translating gives CASPRRAGGTYEQYV.

This chain joins TRBV14 and TRBJ2-3, with TRBD2 as a possible D gene (6 bases). CDR1 SGHDN and CDR2 FVKESK come from the germline V gene. The CDR3 loop spans 16 amino acids. The germline V and J ends were trimmed by 1 base and 2 bases, with 13 bases remaining between them. The CDR3 DNA sequence: TGTGCCAGCAGCCAAGCCGGGACTCCTCTCACAGATACGCAGTATTTT. Encoded protein: CASSQAGTPLTDTQYF.

The chain recombines TRBV2 with TRBJ2-2, with D tentatively TRBD1 (6 bases). CDR1 SNHLY and CDR2 FYNNEI come from the germline V gene. Trimming stripped 2 bases from V and 6 bases from J, with 16 bases between. The CDR3 covers 16 residues. The CDR3 spells CASSERETGLSGELFF. CDR3 nucleotide sequence: TGTGCCAGCAGTGAAAGGGAGACAGGACTCTCCGGGGAGCTGTTTTTT.

This chain uses TRBV5-1 with TRBJ2-1; 7 bases are a match to TRBD1. Germline assignment: CDR1 SGHRS and CDR2 YFSETQ. V lost 4 bases and J lost 0; bases outside the gene matches: 1. The CDR3 is 14 amino acids. CDR3 DNA: TGCGCCAGCAGCCGGGACAGCTCCTACAATGAGCAGTTCTTC. This translates into CASSRDSSYNEQFF.

The V and J genes are TRBV7-2 and TRBJ2-1, with D perhaps TRBD2 (5 bases). This CDR3 has 14 residues. The germline gives CDR1 SGHTA, CDR2 FQGNSA. V was shortened by 1 base and J by 7 bases, with 11 bases between the two germline ends. For the CDR3, the DNA is TGTGCCAGCAGCTTAGTTCTGGGAGCGAATGAGCAGTTCTTC. Its translation: CASSLVLGANEQFF.

The chain couples TRBV27 to TRBJ1-1; 7 positions match TRBD1. The CDR3 consists of 13 residues. The V gene's germline CDR1 is MNHEY and CDR2 SMNVEV (reference sequence). The V gene end was trimmed by 5 bases and the J gene end by 3 bases; junction bases not matched to a gene: 3. The CDR3: CASSGQEYTEAFF. CDR3 DNA: TGTGCCAGCAGTGGACAGGAGTACACTGAAGCTTTCTTT.

The rearrangement uses TRBV30 and TRBJ1-6; 7 nucleotides agree with TRBD1. Germline CDR1 reads GTSNPN; CDR2 reads SVGIG (reference sequence). J was trimmed by 5 bases and V by 2 bases; bases with no gene match: 6. This CDR3 has 15 residues. The CDR3 DNA reads as TGTGCCTGGAGTCGTGGGACAGTAAATAATTCACCCCTCCACTTT. Amino acids: CAWSRGTVNNSPLHF.

The J gene is TRBJ1-4, the V gene TRBV19, with TRBD1 as a possible D gene (6 bases). The CDR3 has 14 residues. Germline loops: CDR1 LNHDA, CDR2 SQIVND (reference sequence). V shed 7 bases and J shed 5 bases, with 14 bases lying between them. In nucleotides, the CDR3 is TGTGCCAGTATGTGGGGGGGCACCAATGAAAAACTGTTTTTT. Amino acids: CASMWGGTNEKLFF.

The genes are TRBV27 and TRBJ2-2; D gene uncertain. Trimming pared 3 bases from V and 3 bases from J, leaving 17 bases between. Germline values: CDR1 MNHEY, CDR2 SMNVEV (reference sequence). The CDR3 length is 17 residues. CDR3 nucleotide sequence: TGTGCCAGCAGTTTTTGGGCCAGAAGTATTGACACCGGGGAGCTGTTTTTT. It specifies CASSFWARSIDTGELFF.

This sequence joins TRBV4-1 and TRBJ1-1, with D perhaps TRBD1 (5 bases). Germline V gene data show CDR1 as MGHRA and CDR2 as YSYEKL. This CDR3 comprises 17 residues. Between the trimmed V and J ends, which lost 2 bases and 0 bases, there was a span of 16 bases. CDR3 coding DNA: TGCGCCAGCAGCCAACCCCTCCCAGGGTACATGAACACTGAAGCTTTCTTT. Residues: CASSQPLPGYMNTEAFF.

The chain combines TRBV6-5 with TRBJ2-2; D perhaps matches TRBD2 (7 bases). Germline CDR1 MNHEY, CDR2 SVGAGI. Trimming left V 0 bases short and J 4 bases short, with 9 bases between. The CDR3 sequence is 15 residues long. The CDR3 loop is CASSYSRGGTGELFF. In DNA, the CDR3 is TGTGCCAGCAGTTACTCAAGGGGGGGCACCGGGGAGCTGTTTTTT.

This clone was seen more than once but under ten times. This chain uses TRBV10-2 with TRBJ1-5, with TRBD1 identical over 8 bases. The length of the CDR3 is 14 residues. V lost 3 bases and J lost 6; bases outside the gene matches: 4. CDR1 is WSHSY, CDR2 SAAADI, per germline. CDR3 sequence: CASSDDRGSQPQHF. Here the CDR3 DNA reads TGCGCCAGCAGTGATGACAGGGGTAGTCAGCCCCAGCATTTT.

V gene TRBV24-1 combines with J gene TRBJ1-2; the match to TRBD1 covers 7 bases. The germline CDR1 and CDR2 sequences are KGHDR and SFDVKD. After removal of 4 bases from V and 7 bases from J, the junction contained 8 bases not matched to a gene. The CDR3 consists of 14 residues. The CDR3 region is CATSESDRVGGYTF. The CDR3 coding sequence is TGTGCCACCAGTGAGTCAGACAGGGTAGGTGGCTACACCTTC.

The J gene is TRBJ2-3, the V gene TRBV5-8; 8 nucleotides line up with TRBD2. Germline CDR1 and CDR2: SGHTS and YDEGEE. The length of the CDR3 is 16 residues. V shed 6 bases, J shed 0 bases, and the junction held 9 bases outside the gene matches. CDR3 coding DNA: TGTGCCAGCACAACGGGGGGGTCCACTAGCACAGATACGCAGTATTTT. Translation gives CASTTGGSTSTDTQYF.

The rearrangement joins TRBV12-3 or TRBV12-4 to TRBJ1-1; a weak D match, TRBD1 (5 bases). The CDR3 is 13 residues long. V lost 2 bases and J 1 base, leaving 5 bases between the germline ends. The CDR3 region is CASSLRGNTEAFF. CDR3 nucleotide sequence: TGTGCCAGCAGTTTAAGGGGGAACACTGAAGCTTTCTTT.

This clone was counted once. V is TRBV4-1 and J is TRBJ2-3; TRBD1 matches 12 bases. V gave up 5 bases and J gave up 6 bases; unmatched junction bases: 6. The germline CDR1 and CDR2 sequences are MGHRA and YSYEKL. This CDR3 spans 15 amino acids. CDR3 bases: TGCGCCAGCAGCAACCGGGACAGGGGGCTTGATACGCAGTATTTT. This codes for CASSNRDRGLDTQYF.

CDR3 amino acids: CASRGQLNTEAFF. The CDR3 nucleotides are TGTGCCAGCCGGGGACAACTAAACACTGAAGCTTTCTTT. The chain recombines TRBV7-3 with TRBJ1-1; D is possibly TRBD1 (6 bases). There are 13 residues in the CDR3. Germline V gene lookup returns CDR1 SGHTA and CDR2 FQGTGA. Trimming shortened V by 8 bases and J by 2 bases, and 12 bases separated the two germline ends.